This is a list of T cell receptor beta chains from one sample in a study of shared clonotypes between healthy human individuals. The repertoire was sequenced with immunoSEQ multiplex PCR; TCRdb's copy has only in-frame clones and lacks some. The sample includes fewer than 1.6 million clones, around 98.5% of them seen just once. Sequenced sample: naive CD4+ T cells sorted from blood. The receptors shown here come from a man aged 30 to 39 in good health. CDR3s include the opening cysteine and the closing phenylalanine or tryptophan. The order of the fields is V gene, D gene, CDR3 length, clone size, J gene, CDR3 protein, CDR3 DNA. A D gene is named only where the DNA matches it firmly. Clone sizes are given selectively: once, few, many, or a class where the clone is expanded.

v_gene: TRBV7-2
d_gene: TRBD1
len: 15
abundance: NA
j_gene: TRBJ1-2
CDR3aa: CASSLGGGANYGYTF
CDR3nt: TGTGCCAGCAGCTTAGGAGGGGGCGCAAACTATGGCTACACCTTC

v_gene: TRBV30
d_gene: NA
len: 11
abundance: NA
j_gene: TRBJ1-1
CDR3aa: CAWARGTEAFF
CDR3nt: TGTGCCTGGGCCCGGGGGACTGAAGCTTTCTTT

v_gene: TRBV28
d_gene: TRBD2
len: 18
abundance: NA
j_gene: TRBJ2-2
CDR3aa: CASRGKGTSGMNTGELFF
CDR3nt: TGTGCCAGCAGGGGAAAGGGGACTAGCGGGATGAACACCGGGGAGCTGTTTTTT

v_gene: TRBV7-7
d_gene: TRBD2
len: 17
abundance: NA
j_gene: TRBJ2-2
CDR3aa: CASSLAAGLPNAGELFF
CDR3nt: TGTGCCAGCAGCTTAGCCGCGGGACTACCGAACGCCGGGGAGCTGTTTTTT

v_gene: TRBV2
d_gene: TRBD2
len: 15
abundance: NA
j_gene: TRBJ2-3
CDR3aa: CASSGTSGGTDTQYF
CDR3nt: TGTGCCAGCAGTGGTACTAGCGGGGGCACAGATACGCAGTATTTT

v_gene: TRBV10-1
d_gene: TRBD1
len: 16
abundance: NA
j_gene: TRBJ2-1
CDR3aa: CASAPTTGGTYNEQFF
CDR3nt: TGCGCCAGCGCTCCCACGACAGGGGGAACCTACAATGAGCAGTTCTTC

v_gene: TRBV19
d_gene: TRBD2
len: 15
abundance: NA
j_gene: TRBJ2-7
CDR3aa: CASKPGTSGIYEQYF
CDR3nt: TGTGCCAGTAAACCCGGGACTAGCGGTATATACGAGCAGTACTTC

v_gene: TRBV28
d_gene: NA
len: 15
abundance: NA
j_gene: TRBJ1-2
CDR3aa: CASSFQGRRFYGYTF
CDR3nt: TGTGCCAGCAGTTTCCAGGGCAGGCGCTTCTATGGCTACACCTTC

v_gene: TRBV9
d_gene: NA
len: 14
abundance: NA
j_gene: TRBJ1-4
CDR3aa: CASSGWDGNEKLFF
CDR3nt: TGTGCCAGCAGCGGATGGGACGGTAATGAAAAACTGTTTTTT

v_gene: TRBV5-1
d_gene: NA
len: 14
abundance: NA
j_gene: TRBJ1-1
CDR3aa: CASSLGQVNTEAFF
CDR3nt: TGCGCCAGCAGCTTGGGACAAGTGAACACTGAAGCTTTCTTT

v_gene: TRBV6-1
d_gene: NA
len: 14
abundance: NA
j_gene: TRBJ1-3
CDR3aa: CASSERGRGNTIYF
CDR3nt: TGTGCCAGCAGTGAACGGGGGAGAGGTAACACCATATATTTT

v_gene: TRBV19
d_gene: TRBD1
len: 14
abundance: NA
j_gene: TRBJ2-4
CDR3aa: CASSTQGSGNIQYF
CDR3nt: TGTGCCAGTAGTACACAGGGGTCGGGAAACATTCAGTACTTC

v_gene: TRBV2
d_gene: NA
len: 14
abundance: once
j_gene: TRBJ2-1
CDR3aa: CAAFPKTGFDEQFF
CDR3nt: TGTGCCGCGTTCCCCAAGACAGGTTTCGATGAGCAGTTCTTC

v_gene: TRBV10-3
d_gene: TRBD2
len: 17
abundance: NA
j_gene: TRBJ2-3
CDR3aa: CAISKGLARSSTDTQYF
CDR3nt: TGTGCCATCAGCAAAGGACTAGCGAGATCTAGCACAGATACGCAGTATTTT

v_gene: TRBV2
d_gene: NA
len: 15
abundance: NA
j_gene: TRBJ1-2
CDR3aa: CASRVTGSRDYGYTF
CDR3nt: TGTGCCAGCAGGGTAACAGGTAGCAGAGACTATGGCTACACCTTC

v_gene: TRBV7-9
d_gene: TRBD1
len: 18
abundance: NA
j_gene: TRBJ2-3
CDR3aa: CASSLGRGQGIDTDTQYF
CDR3nt: TGTGCCAGCAGCTTAGGGAGGGGACAGGGGATCGACACAGATACGCAGTATTTT

v_gene: TRBV6-4
d_gene: NA
len: 18
abundance: NA
j_gene: TRBJ2-4
CDR3aa: CASSDTRPVWASCNIQYF
CDR3nt: TGTGCCAGCAGTGACACCCGTCCGGTTTGGGCCTCATGTAACATTCAGTACTTC

v_gene: TRBV5-1
d_gene: NA
len: 15
abundance: NA
j_gene: TRBJ2-2
CDR3aa: CASSFGNADTGELFF
CDR3nt: TGCGCCAGCAGCTTCGGAAACGCGGACACCGGGGAGCTGTTTTTT

v_gene: TRBV27
d_gene: NA
len: 16
abundance: once
j_gene: TRBJ2-6
CDR3aa: CASSPFDSSGANVLTF
CDR3nt: TGTGCCAGCAGTCCATTTGACAGCTCTGGGGCCAACGTCCTGACTTTC

v_gene: TRBV27
d_gene: NA
len: 11
abundance: NA
j_gene: TRBJ1-1
CDR3aa: CASGLNTEAFF
CDR3nt: TGTGCCAGTGGACTGAACACTGAAGCTTTCTTT

v_gene: TRBV10-1
d_gene: TRBD1
len: 14
abundance: NA
j_gene: TRBJ2-1
CDR3aa: CASSVGDRVGEQFF
CDR3nt: TGCGCCAGCAGTGTCGGGGACAGGGTGGGTGAGCAGTTCTTC

v_gene: TRBV10-3
d_gene: TRBD1
len: 13
abundance: NA
j_gene: TRBJ1-1
CDR3aa: CAIRGQGGTEAFF
CDR3nt: TGTGCCATCAGGGGACAGGGGGGCACTGAAGCTTTCTTT

v_gene: TRBV19
d_gene: NA
len: 15
abundance: NA
j_gene: TRBJ2-3
CDR3aa: CASKGTVWSADTQYF
CDR3nt: TGTGCCAGCAAAGGGACCGTCTGGTCCGCAGATACGCAGTATTTT

v_gene: TRBV25-1
d_gene: TRBD2
len: 16
abundance: NA
j_gene: TRBJ2-5
CDR3aa: CASSDLAGGPQETQYF
CDR3nt: TGTGCCAGCAGTGATCTAGCGGGAGGGCCGCAAGAGACCCAGTACTTC

v_gene: TRBV28
d_gene: TRBD1
len: 14
abundance: NA
j_gene: TRBJ1-2
CDR3aa: CASRGTDNNYGYTF
CDR3nt: TGTGCCAGCAGGGGGACAGACAATAACTATGGCTACACCTTC

v_gene: TRBV7-9
d_gene: NA
len: 19
abundance: NA
j_gene: TRBJ2-6
CDR3aa: CASSPGGGRLHSGANVLTF
CDR3nt: TGTGCCAGCAGCCCAGGGGGAGGCCGACTGCACTCTGGGGCCAACGTCCTGACTTTC